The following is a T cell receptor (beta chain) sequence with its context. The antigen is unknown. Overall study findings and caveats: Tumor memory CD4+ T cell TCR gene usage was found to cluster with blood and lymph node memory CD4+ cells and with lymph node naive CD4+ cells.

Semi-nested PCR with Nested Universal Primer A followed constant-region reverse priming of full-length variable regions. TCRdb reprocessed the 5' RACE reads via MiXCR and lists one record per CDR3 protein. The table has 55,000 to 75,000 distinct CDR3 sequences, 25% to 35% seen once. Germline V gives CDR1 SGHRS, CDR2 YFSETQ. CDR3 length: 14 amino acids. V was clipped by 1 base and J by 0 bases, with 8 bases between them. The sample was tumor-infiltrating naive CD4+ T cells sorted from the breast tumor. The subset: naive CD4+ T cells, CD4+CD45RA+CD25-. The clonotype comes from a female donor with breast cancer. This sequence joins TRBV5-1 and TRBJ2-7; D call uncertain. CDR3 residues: CASSLLLSSYEQYF. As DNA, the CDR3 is TGCGCCAGCAGCTTGCTACTCTCCTCCTACGAGCAGTACTTC.